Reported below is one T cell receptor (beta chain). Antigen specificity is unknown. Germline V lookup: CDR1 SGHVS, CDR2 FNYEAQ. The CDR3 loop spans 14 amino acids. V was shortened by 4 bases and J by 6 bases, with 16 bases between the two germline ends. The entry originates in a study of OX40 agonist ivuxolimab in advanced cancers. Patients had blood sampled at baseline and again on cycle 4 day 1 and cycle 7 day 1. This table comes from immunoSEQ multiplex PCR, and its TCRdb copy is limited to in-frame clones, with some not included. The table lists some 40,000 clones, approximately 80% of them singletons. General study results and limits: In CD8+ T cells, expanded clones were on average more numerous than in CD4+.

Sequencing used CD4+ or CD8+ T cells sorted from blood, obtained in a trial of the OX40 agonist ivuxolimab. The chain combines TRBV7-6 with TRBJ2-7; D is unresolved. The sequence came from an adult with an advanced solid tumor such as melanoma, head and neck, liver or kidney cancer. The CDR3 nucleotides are TGTGCCAGCAGCTCCTCCCCCGATCCTCTCGAGCAGTACTTC. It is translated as CASSSSPDPLEQYF.